The 17 T cell receptor beta chains below all came from one sample that was sequenced in a study of Graves' ophthalmopathy and Graves' hyperthyroidism (dated by TCRdb to 2017 to 2018). Sequencing relied on an Illumina HiSeq 2000. TCR beta CDR3 regions were amplified from RNA transcripts for repertoire sequencing. A first-round RT-PCR used HTBI primers with the Qiagen OneStep RT-PCR kit, followed by a second-round multiplex PCR, size selection and purification. The public sequencing data were trimmed at Q25 with fastp and processed into clonotypes with MiXCR by TCRdb, which kept only in-frame beta chains. Records with the same CDR3 protein are collapsed into one entry carrying the most frequent genes and DNA. The sample table shows approximately 330,000 distinct CDR3 sequences, and 17% are seen once. The ten largest clones represent 9% to 15% of the sample. The sample comprised peripheral blood. Source of these receptors: an adult man with Graves' ophthalmopathy.

In its sample, this clonotype was seen many times. The chain links TRBV5-1 to TRBJ1-1; D is unclear. The V end was cut by 4 bases, the J end by 4 bases, with 14 bases between. Germline values: CDR1 SGHRS, CDR2 YFSETQ. This CDR3 is built from 14 residues. The CDR3 sequence: CASSPMVDATEAFF. In nucleotides, the CDR3 is TGCGCCAGCAGCCCAATGGTGGATGCCACTGAAGCTTTCTTT. The variable domain in full, with the rest retrieved from reference TRBV5-1 and TRBJ1-1, is KAGVTQTPRYLIKTRGQQVTLSCSPISGHRSVSWYQQTPGQGLQFLFEYFSETQRNKGNFPGRFSGRQFSNSRSEMNVSTLELGDSALYLCASSPMVDATEAFFGQGTRLTVV.

J is TRBJ1-1 and V is TRBV28; TRBD1 aligns across 8 bases. The CDR3 runs to 15 residues. Germline CDR1 MDHEN, CDR2 SYDVKM. V shed 5 bases and J 5 bases; nucleotides not matched to a gene: 10. The CDR3 reads CASSPQGALRTEAFF. CDR3 coding DNA: TGTGCCAGCAGTCCTCAGGGGGCCTTGAGAACTGAAGCTTTCTTT.

This clonotype was observed a handful of times. The J gene is TRBJ2-7, the V gene TRBV6-5, with D perhaps matching TRBD1 or TRBD2 (5 bases each). V was cut by 6 bases and J by 3 bases, with 15 bases left in between. The CDR3 consists of 14 residues. Looked up from germline, CDR1 is MNHEY and CDR2 is SVGAGI. The chain's CDR3 is CASSRERNGYEQYF. For the CDR3, the DNA is TGTGCCAGCAGCAGGGAGCGGAACGGCTACGAGCAGTACTTC.

This clonotype was observed at least ten times. This chain joins TRBV20-1 and TRBJ1-6; D remains unclear. Trimming left V 6 bases short and J 4 bases short, with 13 bases between. Germline loops: CDR1 DFQATT, CDR2 SNEGSKA (reference sequence). This CDR3 comprises 14 residues. The CDR3 DNA reads as TGCAGTGCAAACCCACAGAATTATAATTCACCCCTCCACTTT. It codes for CSANPQNYNSPLHF.

This clonotype has ten or more counts. The V call is TRBV20-1, the J call TRBJ2-7; D unclear. The CDR3 contains 10 residues. Germline assignment: CDR1 DFQATT and CDR2 SNEGSKA (reference sequence). V gave up 4 bases and J gave up 3 bases, with 4 bases separating them. CDR3 nucleotide sequence: TGCAGTGCTAACAGCTACGAGCAGTACTTC. Translating gives CSANSYEQYF.

In its sample, this clonotype was seen many times. This chain links TRBV12-3 or TRBV12-4 with TRBJ1-5; D gene unclear. This CDR3 contains 14 residues. V was trimmed by 6 bases and J by 2 bases, leaving 11 bases between them. The CDR3 bases are TGTGCCAGCAGCGGCGGTAGTGGCAATCAGCCCCAGCATTTT. The encoded protein is CASSGGSGNQPQHF.

This clonotype was seen repeatedly, ten times or more. This chain joins TRBV6-2 or TRBV6-3 and TRBJ2-7, with 8 bases matching TRBD1. The CDR3 runs 14 residues. V trimming: 2 bases; J trimming: 3 bases; junction bases outside the gene matches: 3. Germline V gene lookup returns CDR1 MNHEY and CDR2 SVGEGT. The CDR3 spells CASSYMTGVYEQYF. The CDR3 DNA sequence: TGTGCCAGCAGTTACATGACAGGGGTCTACGAGCAGTACTTC.

This clonotype came up many times. The rearrangement joins TRBV6-2 or TRBV6-3 to TRBJ2-5, with a possible D match to TRBD1 (6 bases). Per the germline V gene, CDR1 is MNHEY and CDR2 is SVGEGT. V lost 0 bases to trimming and J lost 3 bases, with 11 bases between them. The CDR3 runs to 15 residues. The DNA for the CDR3 is TGTGCCAGCAGTTACTCCTGGGACAACGAAGAGACCCAGTACTTC. Protein sequence: CASSYSWDNEETQYF.

This clonotype has a count of ten or more. The chain has TRBV29-1 and TRBJ2-7; TRBD2 agrees at 11 bases. This CDR3 has 13 residues. Germline loops: CDR1 SQVTM, CDR2 ANQGSEA. V shed 4 bases, J shed 2 bases, and the junction held 1 base outside the gene matches. CDR3 nucleotide sequence: TGCAGCGTTGGGACTAGCGGGCCCTACGAGCAGTACTTC. It encodes CSVGTSGPYEQYF.

This clonotype was counted many times. The chain is built from TRBV3-1 and TRBJ2-5; TRBD1 might be the D (6 bases). The V end was cut by 1 base, the J end by 3 bases, with 12 bases between. The CDR3 is 15 amino acids. The germline V gene encodes CDR1 LGHDT and CDR2 YNNKEL (reference sequence). CDR3 region: CASSQAGTQKETQYF. The CDR3, as DNA: TGTGCCAGCAGCCAAGCCGGGACACAGAAAGAGACCCAGTACTTC.

This clonotype was seen repeatedly, ten times or more. The chain couples TRBV6-1 to TRBJ1-5; no definite D call. The V end was cut by 4 bases, the J end by 4 bases, with 8 bases between. Germline V gene data show CDR1 as MNHNS and CDR2 as SASEGT. The CDR3 is 13 amino acids. DNA of the CDR3: TGTGCCAGCAGTGCCGCAATAAATCAGCCCCAGCATTTT. This codes for CASSAAINQPQHF.

This clonotype was seen many times. The chain carries TRBV27 and TRBJ2-7; D may correspond to TRBD1 or TRBD2 (5 bases each). This CDR3 spans 14 amino acids. The V and J ends lost 5 bases and 1 base respectively, with 12 bases between them. CDR1 MNHEY and CDR2 SMNVEV come from the germline V gene (reference sequence). Written as DNA, the CDR3 is TGTGCCAGCAGTCGCTCGGGACGGTCCTACGAGCAGTACTTC. Translated: CASSRSGRSYEQYF.

The sample holds many counts of this clonotype. CDR3 amino acids: CASNFLGSNQPQHF. The CDR3 DNA is TGTGCCAGCAATTTCTTGGGTAGCAATCAGCCCCAGCATTTT. This chain joins TRBV12-3 or TRBV12-4 and TRBJ1-5, with unresolved D. V lost 7 bases and J 0 bases, leaving 10 bases between the germline ends. The CDR3 covers 14 residues.

In its sample, this clonotype was seen many times. J is TRBJ2-4 and V is TRBV6-2 or TRBV6-3; 13 nucleotides align to TRBD2. This CDR3 is built from 18 residues. Germline V gene sequence: CDR1 MNHEY, CDR2 SVGEGT. With V trimmed by 2 bases and J by 0 bases, 4 bases remained unmatched. Here the CDR3 reads CASSYGLAGALAKNIQYF. Written as DNA, the CDR3 is TGTGCCAGCAGTTACGGACTAGCGGGGGCCTTAGCCAAAAACATTCAGTACTTC.

This clonotype showed up many times. V usage is TRBV19 and J usage is TRBJ1-4; a possible D gene is TRBD1 (5 bases). V lost 5 bases and J lost 5, with 15 bases in between. Per the germline V gene, CDR1 is LNHDA and CDR2 is SQIVND (reference sequence). The CDR3 totals 15 residues. The CDR3 loop is CASSVSRDSNEKLFF. The CDR3 region has the DNA TGTGCCAGTAGTGTAAGCCGGGACTCCAATGAAAAACTGTTTTTT.

The chain uses TRBV6-1 and TRBJ1-1; possibly TRBD1 for D (5 bases). Deletions cut 6 bases from V and 2 bases from J, with 13 bases between. Germline V gene data show CDR1 as MNHNS and CDR2 as SASEGT. The CDR3 has 14 amino acids. The CDR3 protein is CASRSLGRNTEAFF. Here the CDR3 DNA reads TGTGCCAGCAGAAGCCTGGGGCGAAACACTGAAGCTTTCTTT.

The sample holds many counts of this clonotype. CDR3 region: CSATPDNTGLGYGYTF. The DNA for the CDR3 is TGCAGTGCCACCCCTGATAACACCGGACTGGGCTATGGCTACACCTTC. The rearrangement joins TRBV20-1 to TRBJ1-2; D unresolved. Between the trimmed V and J ends, which lost 6 bases and 4 bases, there was a span of 24 bases. Germline V lookup: CDR1 DFQATT, CDR2 SNEGSKA (reference sequence). CDR3 length: 16 residues.